One and the same sample provided the 27 T cell receptor beta chains below, sequenced in a study of Ad26.COV2.S vaccination and SARS-CoV-2 variants. Profiled with immunoSEQ multiplex PCR; TCRdb holds only in-frame clones, not every one. Counted here are over 110,000 clones, roughly 85% occurring once; the ten biggest clones make up approximately 5%. Material: peripheral blood, obtained after recovery from COVID-19. The origin of the receptors is a human donor who had recovered from COVID-19.

V and J are TRBV30 and TRBJ1-1; D uncertain. The CDR3 covers 13 residues. The germline V gene encodes CDR1 GTSNPN and CDR2 SVGIG (reference sequence). Trimming took off 0 bases at V and 4 bases at J, with 9 bases between the two ends. CDR3 in amino acids: CAWSVGGLTEAFF. The CDR3 DNA reads as TGTGCCTGGAGTGTAGGAGGGCTCACTGAAGCTTTCTTT. Based on the CDR3 plus reference TRBV30 and TRBJ1-1, the full variable domain is SQTIHQWPATLVQPVGSPLSLECTVEGTSNPNLYWYRQAAGRGLQLLFYSVGIGQISSEVPQNLSASRPQDRQFILSSKKLLLSDSGFYLCAWSVGGLTEAFFGQGTRLTVV.

By sample share, this clone is medium-sized. The chain recombines TRBV5-4 with TRBJ1-1; D remains unclear. The CDR3 runs to 14 residues. CDR1 is SGHNT, CDR2 YYREEE, per germline (reference sequence). The germline V and J ends were trimmed by 2 bases and 3 bases, with 11 bases remaining between them. This CDR3 is CASSFLERHTEAFF. The CDR3 nucleotides are TGTGCCAGCAGCTTCCTAGAGCGCCACACTGAAGCTTTCTTT.

V is TRBV9 and J is TRBJ2-2; 10 nucleotides agree with TRBD1. CDR3 length: 16 residues. V lost 4 bases to trimming and J lost 7 bases; unmatched junction nucleotides: 10. The germline V gene encodes CDR1 SGDLS and CDR2 YYNGEE. CDR3 residues: CASSQGGQGVFGELFF. DNA for the CDR3: TGTGCCAGCAGCCAAGGCGGACAGGGGGTTTTCGGGGAGCTGTTTTTT.

V is TRBV5-6 and J is TRBJ2-5; 8 bases are shared with TRBD2. V was pared by 1 base and J by 4 bases, with 9 bases of the junction left unmatched. Germline CDR1 reads SGHDT; CDR2 reads YYEEEE. The CDR3 runs 16 residues. The CDR3 DNA sequence: TGTGCCAGCAGCTTGTATGGGCGGGGGGACCTAGAGACCCAGTACTTC. Amino acid sequence: CASSLYGRGDLETQYF.

This chain uses TRBV28 with TRBJ1-2, with TRBD1 matching over 8 bases. The CDR3 is 13 residues long. V shed 5 bases, J shed 8 bases, and the junction held 7 bases outside the gene matches. Germline loops: CDR1 MDHEN, CDR2 SYDVKM. The CDR3 DNA is TGTGCCAGCAGTACACACAGGGGGGACGGCTACACCTTC. Translation gives CASSTHRGDGYTF.

J is TRBJ2-7 and V is TRBV6-6, with 10 nucleotides matching TRBD2. The germline CDR1 and CDR2 sequences are MNHNY and SVGAGI (reference sequence). Unmatched junction bases numbered 4, after V lost 11 bases and J lost 9 bases. The CDR3 is 10 residues long. CDR3 in amino acids: CASAGGSQYF. The CDR3 DNA reads TGTGCCTCAGCGGGAGGGTCGCAGTACTTC.

This chain's CDR3 is CASRNTGTYEQYF. In DNA, the CDR3 is TGTGCCAGCAGGAACACAGGGACCTACGAGCAGTACTTC. The chain joins TRBV25-1 to TRBJ2-7; maybe TRBD1 (6 bases). V lost 6 bases and J lost 2, with 11 bases in between. Germline V gene data show CDR1 as MGHDK and CDR2 as SYGVNS. The CDR3 loop spans 13 amino acids.

The J gene is TRBJ2-7, the V gene TRBV12-3 or TRBV12-4, with D perhaps TRBD1 (5 bases). The CDR3 is 13 amino acids. Trimming shortened V by 3 bases and J by 2 bases, and 8 bases separated the two germline ends. CDR3 in amino acids: CASSFATAYEQYF. For the CDR3, the DNA is TGTGCCAGCAGTTTTGCGACAGCCTACGAGCAGTACTTC.

J is TRBJ1-2 and V is TRBV30; 8 bases agree with TRBD1. Germline lookup yields CDR1 GTSNPN and CDR2 SVGIG (reference sequence). V lost 8 bases to trimming and J lost 6 bases; unmatched junction nucleotides: 11. The CDR3 runs 13 residues. The DNA for the CDR3 is TGTGCCCTCAGGGGCAGGGGGCGGGATGGCTACACCTTC. Translation gives CALRGRGRDGYTF.

The V and J genes are TRBV24-1 and TRBJ2-3; D is ambiguous. This CDR3 is 15 amino acids long. Germline values: CDR1 KGHDR, CDR2 SFDVKD. V lost 3 bases and J lost 0, with 9 bases in between. The CDR3 bases are TGTGCCACCAGTGATAGTGGCACTAGCACAGATACGCAGTATTTT. It codes for CATSDSGTSTDTQYF.

The rearrangement joins TRBV5-1 to TRBJ2-1; 10 bases match TRBD1. Germline CDR1 is SGHRS and CDR2 is YFSETQ. The CDR3 has 15 amino acids. Unmatched junction bases numbered 6, after V lost 4 bases and J lost 5 bases. The CDR3 nucleotides read TGCGCCAGCAGCAATAGGACAGGGGGAAACAATGAGCAGTTCTTC. Translation: CASSNRTGGNNEQFF.

CDR3 sequence reads: CASSFRGDTGELFF. The CDR3 DNA sequence: TGTGCCAGCAGCTTCAGAGGCGACACCGGGGAGCTGTTTTTT. The V and J genes are TRBV11-2 and TRBJ2-2; no firm D call. The CDR3 has 14 amino acids. The germline V gene encodes CDR1 SGHAT and CDR2 FQNNGV. Trimming removed 3 bases from V and 3 bases from J, with 8 bases in between.

This clone was recorded a few times. The chain links TRBV6-2 or TRBV6-3 to TRBJ1-1, with D uncertain. The CDR3 is made up of 12 amino acids. Germline lookup yields CDR1 MNHEY and CDR2 SVGEGT. Trimming took 2 bases from V and 6 from J, leaving 7 bases between them. Here the CDR3 DNA reads TGTGCCAGCAGTTACCCCGTCGCTGAAGCTTTCTTT. Amino acid sequence: CASSYPVAEAFF.

This chain connects TRBV6-6 to TRBJ2-7; D perhaps matches TRBD1 (6 bases). The length of the CDR3 is 14 residues. Trimming left V 6 bases short and J 2 bases short, with 14 bases between. Per germline, CDR1 MNHNY and CDR2 SVGAGI (reference sequence). The DNA of the CDR3 is TGTGCCAGCAGGGATAGACAGGCTACCTACGAGCAGTACTTC. Its translation: CASRDRQATYEQYF.

The chain links TRBV5-1 to TRBJ1-4; no definite D call. Germline CDR1 and CDR2: SGHRS and YFSETQ. There are 13 residues in the CDR3. Deletions cut 3 bases from V and 3 bases from J, with 6 bases between. The DNA for the CDR3 is TGCGCCAGCAGCTGGGAGGCTAATGAAAAACTGTTTTTT. Translated, it gives CASSWEANEKLFF. The complete variable domain, with remaining parts taken from reference TRBV5-1 and TRBJ1-4, reads KAGVTQTPRYLIKTRGQQVTLSCSPISGHRSVSWYQQTPGQGLQFLFEYFSETQRNKGNFPGRFSGRQFSNSRSEMNVSTLELGDSALYLCASSWEANEKLFFGSGTQLSVL.

In its sample, this clone was seen a few times. The V call is TRBV6-1, the J call TRBJ1-5; D gene ambiguous. The V end was cut by 3 bases, the J end by 3 bases, with 12 bases between. Per the germline V gene, CDR1 is MNHNS and CDR2 is SASEGT. CDR3 length: 15 residues. The CDR3 region is CASSEINGPNQPQHF. CDR3 nucleotides: TGTGCCAGCAGTGAGATCAACGGTCCCAATCAGCCCCAGCATTTT.

CDR3 sequence (DNA): TGTGCCAGCAGGGACCCGACAGGGCCAGGGGAAAAACTGTTTTTT. It specifies CASRDPTGPGEKLFF. The J gene is TRBJ1-4, the V gene TRBV27, with TRBD1 matching 7 bases. Germline CDR1 and CDR2: MNHEY and SMNVEV (reference sequence). The CDR3 loop spans 15 amino acids. The trim removed 6 bases at V and 8 bases at J, leaving 12 bases unmatched.

This clone was detected only once. The V call is TRBV2, the J call TRBJ2-1; the match to TRBD2 covers 8 bases. J was trimmed by 12 bases and V by 4 bases; bases with no gene match: 17. The CDR3 is 16 residues long. Per germline, CDR1 SNHLY and CDR2 FYNNEI. CDR3 sequence reads: CASSAVWGLGTPGQFF. The CDR3, as DNA: TGTGCCAGCAGTGCGGTTTGGGGACTAGGGACACCGGGGCAGTTCTTC.

The V gene is TRBV5-6, the J gene TRBJ1-1; D is undetermined. Germline CDR1 is SGHDT and CDR2 is YYEEEE. V was shortened by 4 bases and J by 5 bases, with 12 bases between the two germline ends. The CDR3 is 13 residues long. CDR3 sequence (DNA): TGTGCCAGCAGCGCCGTAGATCGGACTGAAGCTTTCTTT. It encodes CASSAVDRTEAFF. The full variable domain, completed using reference TRBV5-6 and TRBJ1-1, is DAGVTQSPTHLIKTRGQQVTLRCSPKSGHDTVSWYQQALGQGPQFIFQYYEEEERQRGNFPDRFSGHQFPNYSSELNVNALLLGDSALYLCASSAVDRTEAFFGQGTRLTVV.

J is TRBJ1-1 and V is TRBV28, with D perhaps matching TRBD1 (6 bases). Between the trimmed V and J ends, which lost 5 bases and 1 base, there was a span of 8 bases. Germline V gene lookup returns CDR1 MDHEN and CDR2 SYDVKM. The CDR3 runs 13 residues. The CDR3 nucleotides read TGTGCCAGCAGTAGGGGGACGAACACTGAAGCTTTCTTT. This codes for CASSRGTNTEAFF.

The chain uses TRBV19 and TRBJ2-2, with TRBD1 matching 8 bases. The germline V gene has CDR1 LNHDA and CDR2 SQIVND (reference sequence). This CDR3 region has 15 residues. V lost 7 bases and J lost 2; bases outside the gene matches: 6. The CDR3 region has the DNA TGTGCCAGTACCTTAGGGACAGGCAACACCGGGGAGCTGTTTTTT. This sequence encodes CASTLGTGNTGELFF.

V usage is TRBV6-5 and J usage is TRBJ2-5, with TRBD1 matching 10 bases. Trimming removed 8 bases from V and 7 bases from J; junction bases left unmatched: 10. Germline CDR1 MNHEY, CDR2 SVGAGI. The CDR3 is made up of 14 amino acids. In DNA, the CDR3 is TGTGCCAGCGGGGACGGGACAGGGGCTGGGACCCAGTACTTC. It encodes CASGDGTGAGTQYF.

The chain couples TRBV7-9 to TRBJ2-7; D gene uncertain. Germline values: CDR1 SEHNR, CDR2 FQNEAQ (reference sequence). The V end was cut by 4 bases, the J end by 4 bases, with 8 bases between. The CDR3 runs 12 residues. In nucleotides, the CDR3 is TGTGCCAGCAGCTCCGCGAGTTACGAGCAGTACTTC. Its protein is CASSSASYEQYF.

CDR3 amino acids: CASKTGGAGQPQHF. In DNA, the CDR3 is TGTGCCAGTAAGACCGGGGGGGCAGGACAGCCCCAGCATTTT. The gene calls are TRBV19 and TRBJ1-5, with D maybe TRBD1 (6 bases). Germline CDR1 LNHDA, CDR2 SQIVND (reference sequence). Trimming removed 7 bases at V and 7 bases at J, with 17 bases between. CDR3 length: 14 amino acids.

The chain couples TRBV6-5 to TRBJ2-2; D unresolved. V lost 6 bases and J 5 bases, leaving 7 bases between the germline ends. Germline CDR1 is MNHEY and CDR2 is SVGAGI. CDR3 length: 12 residues. The CDR3: CASRTGTGELFF. DNA of the CDR3: TGTGCCAGCAGGACTGGTACCGGGGAGCTGTTTTTT.

The J gene is TRBJ1-2, the V gene TRBV4-1; D may be TRBD1 (6 bases). Germline V gene sequence: CDR1 MGHRA, CDR2 YSYEKL. With 1 base removed from V and 9 bases from J, the gap between germline ends came to 24 bases. CDR3 size: 17 residues. CDR3 coding DNA: TGCGCCAGCAGCCAAGCGGGGGATGCCGGGACACCGCAAAGCTACACCTTC. Amino acids: CASSQAGDAGTPQSYTF.

The V gene is TRBV7-2, the J gene TRBJ1-3; no reliable D call. Trimming removed 1 base at V and 0 bases at J, with 4 bases between. The CDR3 length is 14 residues. Germline-derived CDR1 and CDR2 are SGHTA and FQGNSA. This chain's CDR3 is CASSLGTSGNTIYF. As DNA, the CDR3 is TGTGCCAGCAGCTTAGGGACCTCTGGAAACACCATATATTTT.